This passage covers 9 T cell receptor beta chains from one sample sequenced in a study of lymphopenia after photon versus proton radiotherapy. Using immunoSEQ multiplex PCR, the repertoire was profiled, and TCRdb retains in-frame clones only, with some absent. The sample has fewer than 45,000 clones, roughly 86% seen once; the top ten hold approximately 10%. The starting material was peripheral blood, obtained from a patient treated with proton-based radiotherapy. The origin of the receptors is a woman aged 70-85 years with pancreatic cancer. Some clones in this sample may be carry-over from other donors' samples.

V and J are TRBV4-3 and TRBJ2-7; 7 bases match TRBD1. The CDR3 covers 17 residues. The V and J ends lost 0 bases and 5 bases, in that order; junction bases with no gene match: 13. CDR1 is LGHNA, CDR2 YSLEER, per germline. CDR3 protein: CASSQDGLGTASHEQYF. CDR3 DNA: TGCGCCAGCAGCCAAGATGGTTTAGGGACAGCTTCCCACGAGCAGTACTTC.

The V call is TRBV6-5, the J call TRBJ2-7, with TRBD1 matching 10 bases. The length of the CDR3 is 15 residues. V dropped 7 bases and J dropped 1; count of bases not matched to a gene: 7. The germline gives CDR1 MNHEY, CDR2 SVGAGI. CDR3 region: CASIPRQGASYEQYF. The CDR3 DNA sequence: TGTGCCAGCATACCGAGACAGGGGGCGTCCTACGAGCAGTACTTC.

This chain links TRBV4-2 with TRBJ2-7, with no clear D. Trimming shortened V by 1 base and J by 9 bases, and 16 bases separated the two germline ends. Germline-derived CDR1 and CDR2 are LGHNA and YNFKEQ. The CDR3 covers 14 residues. DNA for the CDR3: TGTGCCAGCAGCCAAGTAGGTGACCGTGGCATGCAGTACTTC. Translation gives CASSQVGDRGMQYF.

The J gene is TRBJ2-3, the V gene TRBV6-1, with D uncertain. This CDR3 comprises 13 residues. The germline gives CDR1 MNHNS, CDR2 SASEGT. Deletions cut 2 bases from V and 6 bases from J, with 9 bases between. The CDR3 bases are TGTGCCAGCAGTGAACTAGACTCGGATACGCAGTATTTT. It codes for CASSELDSDTQYF.

A note on this clone: At one end, the junction sequence differs from germline, possibly due to a read error. This chain joins TRBV9 and TRBJ1-1; TRBD1 matches at 7 bases. CDR1 and CDR2 (germline): SGDLS, YYNGEE. CDR3 size: 13 residues. DNA of the CDR3: TGTGCCAGCGGCGTAGGCGGGACAGATCGGGCTTTCTTT. It translates to CASGVGGTDRAFF.

This clone was observed a handful of times. The V and J genes are TRBV2 and TRBJ1-5, with a weak D call TRBD1 (5 bases). Trimming shortened V by 6 bases and J by 3 bases, and 15 bases separated the two germline ends. This CDR3 is 15 amino acids long. Germline values: CDR1 SNHLY, CDR2 FYNNEI. CDR3 coding DNA: TGTGCCAGCAGGGCCCAGGGAATTGCCAATCAGCCCCAGCATTTT. Residues: CASRAQGIANQPQHF.

This rearrangement joins TRBV11-2 to TRBJ2-1, with TRBD2 identical over 7 bases. The V and J ends lost 4 bases and 5 bases, in that order; junction bases with no gene match: 2. CDR1 SGHAT and CDR2 FQNNGV come from the germline V gene. The CDR3 loop spans 13 amino acids. The CDR3 DNA sequence: TGTGCCAGCAGCTGGACTAGAAACAATGAGCAGTTCTTC. As protein: CASSWTRNNEQFF.

V usage is TRBV5-1 and J usage is TRBJ2-7; TRBD2 matches 9 bases. CDR1 is SGHRS and CDR2 is YFSETQ in the germline V gene. V shed 4 bases, J shed 6 bases, and the junction held 8 bases outside the gene matches. CDR3 length equals 14 residues. The CDR3: CASSLSGSQSEQYF. CDR3 bases: TGCGCCAGCAGCCTTAGCGGGAGTCAAAGCGAGCAGTACTTC.

The chain couples TRBV7-9 to TRBJ2-7; D gene unclear. The CDR3 has 12 residues. V dropped 1 base and J dropped 6 bases, with 7 bases sitting between them. Germline lookup yields CDR1 SEHNR and CDR2 FQNEAQ (reference sequence). The DNA for the CDR3 is TGTGCCAGCAGCTTAGGGACCTTCGAGCAGTACTTC. Protein: CASSLGTFEQYF.